Each of the 3 T cell receptor beta chains below was sequenced from the same sample in a study of cytomegalovirus exposure and HLA in healthy donors. PCR amplification relied on 60 Vbeta primers (plus 13 Jbeta primers). TCRdb's copy holds only in-frame clones and misses some; the assay was immunoSEQ multiplex PCR. The sample carries nearly 100,000 clones, 65% to 85% recorded once. Sequences were obtained from PBMCs. The receptor set was obtained from a woman aged 55-70 years in good health and CMV-seropositive.

The chain joins TRBV9 to TRBJ2-7; TRBD2 might be the D (6 bases). The CDR3 totals 16 residues. From germline, CDR1 is SGDLS and CDR2 YYNGEE. Trimming removed 3 bases at V and 2 bases at J, with 18 bases between. Here the CDR3 reads CASSAGGLPGPYEQYF. The CDR3 region has the DNA TGTGCCAGCAGCGCAGGAGGGCTGCCGGGGCCCTACGAGCAGTACTTC.

Only a few counts were recorded for this clone. The CDR3 is CASSYDLYNEQFF. The CDR3 bases are TGTGCCAGCAGCTATGACTTGTACAATGAGCAGTTCTTC. The chain employs TRBV7-2 and TRBJ2-1; D remains ambiguous. Germline CDR1 and CDR2: SGHTA and FQGNSA. CDR3 length: 13 amino acids. Trimming shortened V by 4 bases and J by 4 bases, and 8 bases separated the two germline ends.

This clone was detected only a few times. The rearrangement uses TRBV9 and TRBJ1-4, with TRBD1 matching over 8 bases. Germline V CDR1 and CDR2: SGDLS, YYNGEE. V dropped 0 bases and J dropped 8; count of bases not matched to a gene: 18. The CDR3 consists of 19 residues. The CDR3 DNA sequence: TGTGCCAGCAGCGTAGATTTTATAGGGTGGGGGACAGGCGTCGAAAAACTGTTTTTT. Amino acids: CASSVDFIGWGTGVEKLFF.